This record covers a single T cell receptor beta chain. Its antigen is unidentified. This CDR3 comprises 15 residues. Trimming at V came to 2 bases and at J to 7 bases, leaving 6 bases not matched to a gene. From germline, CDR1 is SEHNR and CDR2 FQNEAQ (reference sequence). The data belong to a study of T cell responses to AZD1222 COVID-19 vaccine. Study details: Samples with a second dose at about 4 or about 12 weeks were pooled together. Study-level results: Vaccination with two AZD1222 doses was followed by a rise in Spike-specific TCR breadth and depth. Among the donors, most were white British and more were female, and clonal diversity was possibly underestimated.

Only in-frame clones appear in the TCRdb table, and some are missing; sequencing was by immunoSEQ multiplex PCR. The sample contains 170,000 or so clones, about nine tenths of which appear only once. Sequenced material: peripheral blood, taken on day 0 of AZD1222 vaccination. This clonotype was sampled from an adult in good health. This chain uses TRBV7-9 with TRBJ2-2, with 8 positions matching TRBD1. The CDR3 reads CASSLQGARDGELFF. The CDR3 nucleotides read TGTGCCAGCAGCTTACAGGGGGCGCGTGACGGGGAGCTGTTTTTT.